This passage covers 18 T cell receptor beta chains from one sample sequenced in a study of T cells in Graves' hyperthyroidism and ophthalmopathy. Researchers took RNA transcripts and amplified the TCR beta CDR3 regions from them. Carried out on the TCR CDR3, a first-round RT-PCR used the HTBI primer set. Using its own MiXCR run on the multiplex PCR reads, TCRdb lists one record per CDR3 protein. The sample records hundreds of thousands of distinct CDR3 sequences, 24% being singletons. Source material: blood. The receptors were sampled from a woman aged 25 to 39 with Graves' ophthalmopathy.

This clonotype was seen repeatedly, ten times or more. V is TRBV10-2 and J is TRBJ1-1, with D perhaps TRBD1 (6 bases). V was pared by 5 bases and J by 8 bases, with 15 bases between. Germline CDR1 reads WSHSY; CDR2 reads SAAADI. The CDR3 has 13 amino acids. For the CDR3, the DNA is TGCGCCAGCAGTCTGCTTAGCGGACAGGAAGCTTTCTTT. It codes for CASSLLSGQEAFF.

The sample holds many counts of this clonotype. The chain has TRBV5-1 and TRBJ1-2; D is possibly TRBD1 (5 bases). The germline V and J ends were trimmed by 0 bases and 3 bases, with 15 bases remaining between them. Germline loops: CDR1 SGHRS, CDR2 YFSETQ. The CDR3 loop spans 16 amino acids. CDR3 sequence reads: CASSLAPGPIYYGYTF. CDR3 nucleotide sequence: TGCGCCAGCAGCTTGGCACCGGGGCCAATATACTATGGCTACACCTTC.

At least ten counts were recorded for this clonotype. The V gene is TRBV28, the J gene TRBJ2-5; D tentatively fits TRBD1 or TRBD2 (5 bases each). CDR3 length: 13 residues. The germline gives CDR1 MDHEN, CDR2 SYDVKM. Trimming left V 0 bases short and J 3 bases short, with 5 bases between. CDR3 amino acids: CASSLWGEETQYF. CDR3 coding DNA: TGTGCCAGCAGTTTATGGGGGGAAGAGACCCAGTACTTC.

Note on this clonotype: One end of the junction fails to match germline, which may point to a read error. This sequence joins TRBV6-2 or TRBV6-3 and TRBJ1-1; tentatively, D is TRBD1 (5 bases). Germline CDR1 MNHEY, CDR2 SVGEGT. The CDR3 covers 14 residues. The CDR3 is CSSSYSAGSTEAFF. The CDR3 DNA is TGTTCCAGCAGTTACTCTGCAGGGAGCACTGAAGCTTTCTTT.

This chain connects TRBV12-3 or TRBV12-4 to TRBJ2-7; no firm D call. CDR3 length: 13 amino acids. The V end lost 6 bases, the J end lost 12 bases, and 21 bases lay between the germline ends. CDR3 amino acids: CASSTPPASPLYF. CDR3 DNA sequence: TGTGCCAGCAGCACCCCGCCCGCCTCACCACTGTACTTC.

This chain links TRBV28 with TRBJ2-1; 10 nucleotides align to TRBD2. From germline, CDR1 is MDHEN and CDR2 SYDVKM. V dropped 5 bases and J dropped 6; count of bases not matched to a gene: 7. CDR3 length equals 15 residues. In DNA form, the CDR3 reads TGTGCCAGCAGTCAACTAGCGGGGCTTCTCAATGAGCAGTTCTTC. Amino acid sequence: CASSQLAGLLNEQFF.

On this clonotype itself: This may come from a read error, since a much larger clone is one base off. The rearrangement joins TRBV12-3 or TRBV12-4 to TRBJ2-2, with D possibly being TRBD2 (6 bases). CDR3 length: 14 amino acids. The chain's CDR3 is CASSLAIFTGEVFF. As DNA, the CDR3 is TGTGCCAGCAGTTTGGCTATCTTCACCGGGGAGGTGTTTTTT.

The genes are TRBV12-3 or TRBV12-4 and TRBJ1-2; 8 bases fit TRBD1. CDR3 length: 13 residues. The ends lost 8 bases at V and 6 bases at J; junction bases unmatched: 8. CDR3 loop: CASGPDRDNGYTF. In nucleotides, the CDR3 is TGTGCCAGCGGCCCGGACAGGGACAATGGCTACACCTTC.

The CDR3 DNA follows: TGCGCCAGCAGCCAAGTTTCCGGGACATTTGAAGCTTTCTTT. Protein: CASSQVSGTFEAFF. The chain uses TRBV4-1 and TRBJ1-1, with D possibly TRBD1 on 6 matching bases. CDR1 and CDR2 from the germline V gene are MGHRA and YSYEKL. V lost 1 base and J 7 bases, leaving 13 bases between the germline ends. The CDR3 has 14 amino acids.

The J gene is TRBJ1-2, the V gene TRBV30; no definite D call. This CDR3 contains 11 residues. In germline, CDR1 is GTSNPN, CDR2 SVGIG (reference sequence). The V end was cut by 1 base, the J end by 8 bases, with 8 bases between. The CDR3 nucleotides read TGTGCCTGGAGTGCCCGACCGGGCTACACCTTC. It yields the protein CAWSARPGYTF.

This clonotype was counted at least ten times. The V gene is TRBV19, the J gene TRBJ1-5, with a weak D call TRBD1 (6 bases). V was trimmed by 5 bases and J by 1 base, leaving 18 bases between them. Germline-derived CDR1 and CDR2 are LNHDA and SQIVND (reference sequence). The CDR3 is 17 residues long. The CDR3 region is CASSSNLWTDSNQPQHF. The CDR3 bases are TGTGCCAGTAGTTCAAATCTCTGGACAGACAGCAATCAGCCCCAGCATTTT.

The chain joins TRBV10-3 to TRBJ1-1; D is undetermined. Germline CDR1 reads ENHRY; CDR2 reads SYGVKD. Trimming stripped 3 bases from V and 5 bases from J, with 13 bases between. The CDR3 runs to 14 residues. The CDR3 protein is CAISEFAEQTEAFF. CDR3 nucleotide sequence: TGTGCCATCAGTGAATTTGCGGAGCAGACTGAAGCTTTCTTT.

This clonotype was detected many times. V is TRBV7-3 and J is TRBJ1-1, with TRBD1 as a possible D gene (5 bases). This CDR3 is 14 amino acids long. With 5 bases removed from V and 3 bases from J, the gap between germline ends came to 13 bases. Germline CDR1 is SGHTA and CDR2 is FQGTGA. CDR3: CASSKAGFDTEAFF. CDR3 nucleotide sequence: TGTGCCAGCAGCAAGGCAGGGTTCGACACTGAAGCTTTCTTT.

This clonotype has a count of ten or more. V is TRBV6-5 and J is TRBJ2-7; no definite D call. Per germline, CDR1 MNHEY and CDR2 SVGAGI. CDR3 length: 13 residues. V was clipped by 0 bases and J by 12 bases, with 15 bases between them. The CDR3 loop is CASSYSTTAEAYF. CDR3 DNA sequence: TGTGCCAGCAGTTACTCGACGACGGCCGAAGCGTACTTC.

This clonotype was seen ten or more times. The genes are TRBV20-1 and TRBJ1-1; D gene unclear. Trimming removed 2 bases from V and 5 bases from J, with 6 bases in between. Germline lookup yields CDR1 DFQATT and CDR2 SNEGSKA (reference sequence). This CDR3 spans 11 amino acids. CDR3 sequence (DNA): TGCAGTGCTAGACGGAGTACTGAAGCTTTCTTT. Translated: CSARRSTEAFF.

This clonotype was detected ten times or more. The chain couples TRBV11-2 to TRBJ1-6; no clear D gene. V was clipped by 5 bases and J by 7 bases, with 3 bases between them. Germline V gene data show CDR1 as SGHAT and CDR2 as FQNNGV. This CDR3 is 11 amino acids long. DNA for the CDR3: TGTGCCAGCAGCGAGAATTCACCCCTCCACTTT. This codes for CASSENSPLHF. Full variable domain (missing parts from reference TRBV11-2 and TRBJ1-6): EAGVAQSPRYKIIEKRQSVAFWCNPISGHATLYWYQQILGQGPKLLIQFQNNGVVDDSQLPKDRFSAERLKGVDSTLKIQPAKLEDSAVYLCASSENSPLHFGNGTRLTVT.

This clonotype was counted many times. The CDR3 sequence: CSAADQETQYF. The CDR3 bases are TGCAGTGCGGCAGACCAAGAGACCCAGTACTTC. This sequence joins TRBV20-1 and TRBJ2-5; D unclear. CDR3 length equals 11 residues. The ends were cut back, 6 bases at V and 0 bases at J, with 5 bases in the middle. The germline CDR1 and CDR2 sequences are DFQATT and SNEGSKA (reference sequence).

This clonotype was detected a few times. CDR3 coding DNA: TGTGCCAGTAGGACAGGGGGTGAAGCTTTCTTT. Translating it yields CASRTGGEAFF. The chain has TRBV19 and TRBJ1-1, with 9 bases fitting TRBD1. Per the germline V gene, CDR1 is LNHDA and CDR2 is SQIVND (reference sequence). This CDR3 is 11 amino acids long. After removal of 6 bases from V and 7 bases from J, the junction contained 0 bases not matched to a gene.